The TCR beta chain under discussion was sequenced for a study of cytomegalovirus exposure and HLA in healthy donors. Study overall: For the roughly 390 genotyped donors, roughly 80% fell within the Caucasian-associated ancestry cluster. Whole-study results and caveats: Associated with HLA alleles at 0.05 false discovery rate in a later analysis were some 16,000 TCR beta sequences. Follow-up analysis seemed to connect common viral pathogens with several of the most significant clusters identified. Researchers catalogued 164 TCR beta chains as cytomegalovirus-associated.

Comments on this clone: As yet, its antigen is unknown.

13 Jbeta primers and 60 Vbeta primers were used for the PCR. Libraries were prepared by immunoSEQ multiplex PCR; TCRdb keeps only in-frame clonotypes and omits some of them. The sample shows fewer than 200,000 clones, roughly two thirds of them seen only once. Sequencing was carried out using PBMCs. The receptor was derived from a woman under 30 in good health and CMV-seropositive.

CDR3 amino acids: CASAAGSSYNEQFF. CDR3 DNA: TGTGCCAGCGCGGCGGGGAGCTCCTACAATGAGCAGTTCTTC. This chain uses TRBV7-3 with TRBJ2-1; a possible D gene is TRBD2 (6 bases). CDR1 and CDR2 (germline): SGHTA, FQGTGA. This CDR3 comprises 14 residues. Deletions cut 8 bases from V and 0 bases from J, with 11 bases between.